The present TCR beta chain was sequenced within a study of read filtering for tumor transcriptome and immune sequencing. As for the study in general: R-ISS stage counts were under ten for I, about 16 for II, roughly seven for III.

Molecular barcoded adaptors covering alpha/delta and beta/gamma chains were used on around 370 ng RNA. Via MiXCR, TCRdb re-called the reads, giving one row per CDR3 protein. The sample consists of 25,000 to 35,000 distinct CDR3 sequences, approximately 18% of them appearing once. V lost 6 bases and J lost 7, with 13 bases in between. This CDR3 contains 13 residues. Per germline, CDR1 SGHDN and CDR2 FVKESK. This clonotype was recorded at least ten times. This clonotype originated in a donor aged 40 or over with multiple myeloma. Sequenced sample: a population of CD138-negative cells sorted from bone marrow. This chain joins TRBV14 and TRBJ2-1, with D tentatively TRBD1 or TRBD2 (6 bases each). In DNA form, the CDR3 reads TGTGCCAGCAGTTGGGGGGCCTGGAATGAGCAGTTCTTC. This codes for CASSWGAWNEQFF.